The following is a TCR beta chain sequence with its context. The antigen remains unidentified. Clones were read by immunoSEQ multiplex PCR, and TCRdb kept only the in-frame ones, dropping some. The repertoire holds more than 250,000 clones, 87% seen once, with approximately 1.1% in the top ten. Separation from the roughly 680-subject first cohort characterized the roughly 110-subject validation cohort, to which the donors belonged. The entry originates in a study of cytomegalovirus exposure and HLA in healthy donors. Whole-study findings and limits: Most TCR sequences were uncommon, yet certain public TCRs appeared in many donors. 150 to 200 TCR beta chains were listed as cytomegalovirus-associated.

The CDR3 contains 15 residues. V lost 4 bases, J lost 2 bases, and 4 bases stayed unmatched. Germline V gene data show CDR1 as SEHNR and CDR2 as FQNEAQ (reference sequence). This chain connects TRBV7-9 to TRBJ2-5, with 10 bases fitting TRBD1. The receptor's source is a woman aged 25 to 39 in good health and CMV-seropositive. The sample consisted of PBMCs. The CDR3 bases are TGTGCCAGCAGCTCGCCGGACAGGGGGCAAGAGACCCAGTACTTC. It specifies CASSSPDRGQETQYF.